The 31 T cell receptor beta chains below come from one sample, sequenced in a study of CD8 T cells in ankylosing spondylitis (dated by TCRdb to 2015 to 2018). Receptor libraries were prepared by 5' RACE. Sequencer: Illumina HiSeq 2500. TCRdb handled the public reads itself, with Q25 trimming in fastp and clone calling in MiXCR, and kept productive beta chains. Duplicate CDR3 protein sequences are folded into a single record with the most common DNA and genes. This sample lists roughly 180,000 distinct CDR3 sequences; roughly 11% were detected once. Just under 30% of the sample lies in the top ten. Sequencing was carried out using blood, either unsorted or a sorted T cell fraction (not recorded which). The receptors were gathered from a male donor with ankylosing spondylitis or in good health (not recorded which).

A note on this clonotype: A much more abundant neighbour one base away suggests this may be a read error. The rearrangement uses TRBV10-2 and TRBJ2-2, with TRBD1 as a possible D gene (5 bases). Looked up from germline, CDR1 is WSHSY and CDR2 is SAAADI. This CDR3 comprises 16 residues. The chain's CDR3 is CASIEIDRMNTGELFF. Written as DNA, the CDR3 is TGCGCCAGCATTGAGATCGACAGAATGAACACCGGGGAGCTGTTTTTT.

The chain couples TRBV20-1 to TRBJ2-7; TRBD2 matches 11 bases. In germline, CDR1 is DFQATT, CDR2 SNEGSKA (reference sequence). CDR3 size: 15 residues. Germline trimming cut 0 bases from V and 3 bases from J; bases unmatched to any gene: 4. In DNA, the CDR3 is TGCAGTGCTAGAGACAAACTAGCGGGGGACTACGAGCAGTACTTC. It specifies CSARDKLAGDYEQYF.

This clonotype was counted ten times or more. This rearrangement joins TRBV27 to TRBJ2-1; TRBD1 is a possible D gene (6 bases). This CDR3 spans 14 amino acids. The germline gives CDR1 MNHEY, CDR2 SMNVEV (reference sequence). V lost 3 bases and J lost 6, with 12 bases in between. The CDR3 DNA reads TGTGCCAGCAGTTTTTTCACAGGGAGCAATGAGCAGTTCTTC. This gives the protein CASSFFTGSNEQFF.

This clonotype has ten or more counts. This chain links TRBV6-1 with TRBJ2-7; TRBD1 matches 7 bases. CDR1 is MNHNS and CDR2 is SASEGT in the germline V gene. V shed 6 bases, J shed 2 bases, and the junction held 7 bases outside the gene matches. The CDR3 has 14 residues. This chain's CDR3 is CASSAGTDTYEQYF. The CDR3 DNA follows: TGTGCCAGCAGCGCCGGGACAGACACCTACGAGCAGTACTTC.

The sample holds many counts of this clonotype. The chain is built from TRBV5-6 and TRBJ2-4; no firm D call. Germline CDR1 is SGHDT and CDR2 is YYEEEE. CDR3 size: 14 residues. The ends were cut back, 0 bases at V and 9 bases at J, with 13 bases in the middle. The CDR3 spells CASSLGTRKSIQYF. The DNA for the CDR3 is TGTGCCAGCAGCTTGGGCACCAGGAAGAGCATTCAGTACTTC.

Many counts were recorded for this clonotype. This chain connects TRBV4-3 to TRBJ1-1; no clear D gene. Germline values: CDR1 LGHNA, CDR2 YSLEER. CDR3 length: 14 residues. The ends were cut back, 1 base at V and 0 bases at J, with 6 bases in the middle. For the CDR3, the DNA is TGCGCCAGCAGCCAAGCAGCTCTGAACACTGAAGCTTTCTTT. Translating gives CASSQAALNTEAFF.

This clonotype was found many times. The chain recombines TRBV20-1 with TRBJ2-3; D gene uncertain. This CDR3 has 11 residues. Germline CDR1 DFQATT, CDR2 SNEGSKA (reference sequence). Trimming removed 4 bases at V and 8 bases at J, with 10 bases between. This CDR3 reads CSATDRFTQYF. The CDR3, as DNA: TGCAGTGCTACAGACCGCTTTACGCAGTATTTT.

This clonotype has just a few counts. The chain uses TRBV7-2 and TRBJ2-7, with D uncertain. This CDR3 is 11 amino acids long. Germline-derived CDR1 and CDR2 are SGHTA and FQGNSA. The V end was cut by 5 bases, the J end by 3 bases, with 5 bases between. CDR3 loop: CASSVRYEQYF. The CDR3 DNA reads TGTGCCAGCAGCGTACGCTACGAGCAGTACTTC.

In this sample, this clonotype turned up many times. The rearrangement links TRBV5-1 to TRBJ1-2; 10 bases fit TRBD1. Germline V gives CDR1 SGHRS, CDR2 YFSETQ. The CDR3 is made up of 14 amino acids. The V and J ends lost 0 bases and 8 bases, in that order; junction bases with no gene match: 4. The CDR3 DNA is TGCGCCAGCAGCTTGGGACAGGGGGCGCCCGGCTACACCTTC. Its translation: CASSLGQGAPGYTF.

The chain recombines TRBV11-2 with TRBJ2-1; D is possibly TRBD1 or TRBD2 (5 bases each). V was cut by 5 bases and J by 10 bases, with 21 bases left in between. The CDR3 length is 15 residues. Germline loops: CDR1 SGHAT, CDR2 FQNNGV. The CDR3 bases are TGTGCCAGCAGCCGCCGGGACCCTGCCCTAGGGGAGCAGTTCTTC. Translating gives CASSRRDPALGEQFF. The complete variable domain, with remaining parts taken from reference TRBV11-2 and TRBJ2-1, reads EAGVAQSPRYKIIEKRQSVAFWCNPISGHATLYWYQQILGQGPKLLIQFQNNGVVDDSQLPKDRFSAERLKGVDSTLKIQPAKLEDSAVYLCASSRRDPALGEQFFGPGTRLTVL.

The rearrangement uses TRBV28 and TRBJ2-5, with 9 nucleotides matching TRBD1. J lost 4 bases, V lost 10 bases, and 13 bases had no gene match. The V gene's germline CDR1 is MDHEN and CDR2 SYDVKM. The CDR3 has 15 residues. In DNA, the CDR3 is TGTGCCATCGGTGACCCGGGACAGGGAAGAGAGACCCAGTACTTC. Protein: CAIGDPGQGRETQYF.

Only a few counts were recorded for this clonotype. The rearrangement uses TRBV7-2 and TRBJ2-1; TRBD2 is a possible D gene (5 bases). The germline V gene has CDR1 SGHTA and CDR2 FQGNSA. V dropped 4 bases and J dropped 6 bases, with 16 bases sitting between them. There are 15 residues in the CDR3. Here the CDR3 DNA reads TGTGCCAGCAGCTCCAAGCGGACCCTAGGCAATGAGCAGTTCTTC. Translating it yields CASSSKRTLGNEQFF.

Note on this clonotype: This clone may be a read error of a much larger clone one base away. The chain carries TRBV9 and TRBJ2-1, with 8 bases identical to TRBD2. The V gene's germline CDR1 is SGDLS and CDR2 YYNGEE. CDR3 length: 14 amino acids. The CDR3 region has the DNA TGTGCCAGCACAAGGACTAGCTTGTCCAATGAGCAGCTCTTC. Protein product: CASTRTSLSNEQLF. The entire variable domain, with the rest obtained from reference TRBV9 and TRBJ2-1, is as follows: DSGVTQTPKHLITATGQRVTLRCSPRSGDLSVYWYQQSLDQGLQFLIQYYNGEERAKGNILERFSAQQFPDLHSELNLSSLELGDSALYFCASTRTSLSNEQLFGPGTRLTVL.

This clonotype was seen at least ten times. The chain has TRBV5-1 and TRBJ2-1; TRBD2 matches at 7 bases. Unmatched junction bases numbered 5, after V lost 0 bases and J lost 5 bases. The CDR3 contains 15 residues. CDR1 is SGHRS, CDR2 YFSETQ, per germline. The CDR3 here is CASSLVSSGNNEQFF. The CDR3, as DNA: TGCGCCAGCAGCTTGGTGTCTAGCGGAAACAATGAGCAGTTCTTC.

This clonotype was seen ten or more times. This rearrangement joins TRBV3-1 to TRBJ2-7, with 11 bases fitting TRBD1. V lost 4 bases and J lost 5; bases outside the gene matches: 4. Germline V lookup: CDR1 LGHDT, CDR2 YNNKEL (reference sequence). CDR3 length: 14 amino acids. CDR3 residues: CASSPGQGANEQYF. In DNA, the CDR3 is TGTGCCAGCAGCCCCGGACAGGGGGCGAACGAGCAGTACTTC.

This clonotype was seen at least ten times. The rearrangement uses TRBV20-1 and TRBJ2-7; 8 bases are a match to TRBD1. This CDR3 is 13 amino acids long. The germline V gene has CDR1 DFQATT and CDR2 SNEGSKA (reference sequence). J was trimmed by 0 bases and V by 6 bases; bases with no gene match: 4. The CDR3 sequence is CSAPTGDSYEQYF. CDR3 coding DNA: TGCAGTGCGCCGACAGGGGACTCCTACGAGCAGTACTTC.

This clonotype was detected many times. The chain links TRBV7-6 to TRBJ1-6; maybe TRBD1 (6 bases). Germline loops: CDR1 SGHVS, CDR2 FNYEAQ. This CDR3 region has 15 residues. The V gene lost 4 bases and the J gene lost 6 bases, with 13 bases spanning the gap. CDR3 sequence (DNA): TGTGCCAGCAGCTCCCGGACAGACTTTAATTCACCCCTCCACTTT. It specifies CASSSRTDFNSPLHF.

This clonotype was seen at least ten times. V and J are TRBV12-3 or TRBV12-4 and TRBJ2-1; TRBD2 aligns across 8 bases. This CDR3 has 15 residues. The ends lost 6 bases at V and 0 bases at J; junction bases unmatched: 4. CDR3 sequence (DNA): TGTGCCAGCAGAGCACTAGCGGCCTCCTACAATGAGCAGTTCTTC. The encoded protein is CASRALAASYNEQFF.

This clonotype was counted at least ten times. J is TRBJ2-5 and V is TRBV7-7, with D possibly matching TRBD2 (6 bases). Between the trimmed V and J ends, which lost 6 bases and 4 bases, there was a span of 9 bases. The germline V gene has CDR1 SSHAT and CDR2 FNYEAQ (reference sequence). The CDR3 totals 12 residues. The CDR3 DNA reads TGTGCCAGCAGAGGGACTGGAGAGACCCAGTACTTC. Translation gives CASRGTGETQYF.

This clonotype was picked up a small number of times. The genes are TRBV20-1 and TRBJ2-7, with 7 bases matching TRBD1. Germline values: CDR1 DFQATT, CDR2 SNEGSKA (reference sequence). The CDR3 is made up of 13 amino acids. After removal of 6 bases from V and 2 bases from J, the junction contained 7 bases not matched to a gene. The CDR3 loop reads CSAHRDSPYEQYF. The CDR3 nucleotides read TGCAGTGCCCACCGGGACAGCCCCTACGAGCAGTACTTC.

This clonotype was observed at least ten times. The chain carries TRBV20-1 and TRBJ1-1, with TRBD1 as a possible D gene (5 bases). This CDR3 is 12 amino acids long. Trimming took 6 bases from V and 4 from J, leaving 12 bases between them. The V gene's germline CDR1 is DFQATT and CDR2 SNEGSKA (reference sequence). Here the CDR3 reads CSALRGGTEAFF. The CDR3 DNA sequence: TGCAGTGCCCTTCGGGGGGGCACTGAAGCTTTCTTT.

In this sample, this clonotype turned up a few times. V is TRBV11-2 and J is TRBJ1-2; weak D call: TRBD1 (5 bases). CDR3 length: 15 amino acids. V lost 3 bases, J lost 2 bases, and 13 bases lay in between. Per the germline V gene, CDR1 is SGHAT and CDR2 is FQNNGV. The CDR3 reads CASSFRGDLNYGYTF. Written as DNA, the CDR3 is TGTGCCAGCAGCTTCAGAGGGGACCTAAACTATGGCTACACCTTC. Full variable domain (rest looked up from reference TRBV11-2 and TRBJ1-2): EAGVAQSPRYKIIEKRQSVAFWCNPISGHATLYWYQQILGQGPKLLIQFQNNGVVDDSQLPKDRFSAERLKGVDSTLKIQPAKLEDSAVYLCASSFRGDLNYGYTFGSGTRLTVV.

This clonotype was seen at least ten times. The chain uses TRBV12-3 or TRBV12-4 and TRBJ1-1, with D unclear. The V gene lost 1 base and the J gene lost 8 bases, with 11 bases spanning the gap. This CDR3 region has 13 residues. The DNA of the CDR3 is TGTGCCAGCAGTTTAGGGCGGGAGACAGAAGCTTTCTTT. It yields the protein CASSLGRETEAFF.

The V gene is TRBV11-2, the J gene TRBJ2-5, with TRBD1 as a possible D gene (6 bases). Trimming pared 4 bases from V and 2 bases from J, leaving 14 bases between. The CDR3 spans 15 residues. Germline assignment: CDR1 SGHAT and CDR2 FQNNGV. Written as DNA, the CDR3 is TGTGCCAGCAGCTCCACCCGGACAGCTCAAGAGACCCAGTACTTC. It yields the protein CASSSTRTAQETQYF.

Many counts were recorded for this clonotype. The chain carries TRBV12-3 or TRBV12-4 and TRBJ2-1; 9 bases are shared with TRBD2. Trimming took 5 bases from V and 8 from J; bases not matched to a gene: 10. The CDR3 totals 15 residues. The CDR3 loop reads CASSVALAGFYEQFF. The CDR3 DNA is TGTGCCAGCAGTGTGGCACTAGCGGGCTTTTATGAGCAGTTCTTC.

There are many counts of this clonotype. The CDR3 region has the DNA TGCAGTGGGGGAGGCAGGGACGCCTACGAGCAGTACTTC. As protein: CSGGGRDAYEQYF. The rearrangement links TRBV29-1 to TRBJ2-7, with D tentatively TRBD2 (6 bases). This CDR3 spans 13 amino acids. Looked up from germline, CDR1 is SQVTM and CDR2 is ANQGSEA.

This clonotype was counted ten times or more. CDR3 nucleotide sequence: TGCAGTGCTAGCCAGGGGGCGGCTAGCGGGACCGGGGAGCTGTTTTTT. Encoded protein: CSASQGAASGTGELFF. The gene calls are TRBV20-1 and TRBJ2-2; perhaps D is TRBD1 or TRBD2 (8 bases each). Germline V gene lookup returns CDR1 DFQATT and CDR2 SNEGSKA (reference sequence). The CDR3 is 16 amino acids. Trimming pared 3 bases from V and 5 bases from J, leaving 19 bases between.

This clonotype was counted many times. The chain uses TRBV6-2 or TRBV6-3 and TRBJ2-3, with 10 bases identical to TRBD2. CDR1 and CDR2 from the germline V gene are MNHEY and SVGEGT. Trimming removed 0 bases from V and 0 bases from J; junction bases left unmatched: 9. The CDR3 loop spans 19 amino acids. In DNA form, the CDR3 reads TGTGCCAGCAGTTACTCGGTTAGCGGGGGGACCGATAGCACAGATACGCAGTATTTT. Protein sequence: CASSYSVSGGTDSTDTQYF.

For this clonotype: This may stem from a read error, because a much larger clone lies one nucleotide away. The chain combines TRBV6-5 with TRBJ2-1, with a weak D call TRBD1 (6 bases). CDR1 and CDR2 from the germline V gene are MNHEY and SVGAGI. This CDR3 is built from 12 residues. DNA of the CDR3: TGTGCCAGCAGTGGGGGCTACACTGAGCAGTTCTTC. Its translation: CASSGGYTEQFF.

The rearrangement joins TRBV7-7 to TRBJ1-1; 9 positions match TRBD1. The CDR3 runs to 13 residues. Germline V gene data show CDR1 as SSHAT and CDR2 as FNYEAQ (reference sequence). Losses at the gene ends were 1 base for V and 6 bases for J; bases not matched to a gene: 0. The CDR3 loop reads CASSLGQGAEAFF. Written as DNA, the CDR3 is TGTGCCAGCAGCTTAGGACAGGGGGCTGAAGCTTTCTTT.

This clonotype came up many times. The chain joins TRBV20-1 to TRBJ2-7; TRBD1 matches at 9 bases. V shed 4 bases and J 3 bases; nucleotides not matched to a gene: 7. Per germline, CDR1 DFQATT and CDR2 SNEGSKA (reference sequence). This CDR3 has 14 amino acids. The CDR3 loop reads CSATRTGEGYEQYF. Written as DNA, the CDR3 is TGCAGTGCTACCAGGACAGGGGAGGGCTACGAGCAGTACTTC.